Sequencing of this TCR beta chain was carried out in a study of T cells in Graves' hyperthyroidism and ophthalmopathy. Study information: Initial diagnosis, before any treatment, was when peripheral blood was collected.

For Graves' hyperthyroidism to be stable, ophthalmopathy could not progress within 18 months. Researchers took RNA transcripts and amplified the TCR beta CDR3 regions from them. The study used the HTBI primer set for a first-round RT-PCR of the TCR CDR3. TCRdb re-analysed the multiplex PCR reads in MiXCR, keeping a single row per CDR3 protein. The table records 450,000 to 600,000 distinct CDR3 sequences, around 13% of them present only once. V dropped 4 bases and J dropped 5; count of bases not matched to a gene: 7. The CDR3 has 15 residues. Germline CDR1 SGDLS, CDR2 YYNGEE. Study-wide results and caveats: A model using 13 V-J features told ophthalmopathy apart from stable hyperthyroidism. Blood shared most expanded thyroid clonotypes above 0.001.

As regards this clonotype: Its antigen is currently unknown.

Sequencing used blood. The clonotype originates from a woman between 40 and 50 years old with Graves' hyperthyroidism. The chain is built from TRBV9 and TRBJ2-1, with TRBD2 identical over 9 bases. The CDR3 coding sequence is TGTGCCAGCAGCCAAACCGGGACTAGCAACAATGAGCAGTTCTTC. It specifies CASSQTGTSNNEQFF. The complete variable domain, with remaining parts taken from reference TRBV9 and TRBJ2-1, reads DSGVTQTPKHLITATGQRVTLRCSPRSGDLSVYWYQQSLDQGLQFLIQYYNGEERAKGNILERFSAQQFPDLHSELNLSSLELGDSALYFCASSQTGTSNNEQFFGPGTRLTVL.